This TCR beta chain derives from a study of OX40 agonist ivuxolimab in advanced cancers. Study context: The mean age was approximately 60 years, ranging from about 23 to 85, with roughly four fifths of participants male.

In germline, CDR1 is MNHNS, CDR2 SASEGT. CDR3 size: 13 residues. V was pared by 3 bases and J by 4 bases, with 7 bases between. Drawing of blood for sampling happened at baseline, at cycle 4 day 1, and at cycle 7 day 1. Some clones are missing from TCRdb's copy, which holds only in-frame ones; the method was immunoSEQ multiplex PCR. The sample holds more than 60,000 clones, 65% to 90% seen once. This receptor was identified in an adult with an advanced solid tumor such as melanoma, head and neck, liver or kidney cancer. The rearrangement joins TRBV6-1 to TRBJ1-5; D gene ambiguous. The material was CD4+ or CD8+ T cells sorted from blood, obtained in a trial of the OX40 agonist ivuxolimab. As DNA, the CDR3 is TGTGCCAGCAGTGAGACAATTAATCAGCCCCAGCATTTT. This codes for CASSETINQPQHF.